These 32 T cell receptor beta chains were all obtained from the same sample, sequenced in a study of T cells in Graves' hyperthyroidism and ophthalmopathy. RNA transcripts yielded amplified TCR beta CDR3 regions. The primer set for the first-round RT-PCR of the TCR CDR3 was HTBI. TCRdb re-derived calls from the multiplex PCR reads in MiXCR, one entry per CDR3 protein. The sample holds 450,000 to 650,000 distinct CDR3 sequences, 13% to 15% seen once. Sequencing was carried out using blood. The receptor set was obtained from a woman between 18 and 29 years old with Graves' ophthalmopathy.

The chain combines TRBV15 with TRBJ1-6, with no clear D. This CDR3 is built from 14 residues. Trimming cost V 9 bases and J 7 bases, with 16 bases left between them. Looked up from germline, CDR1 is LNHNV and CDR2 is YYDKDF (reference sequence). The DNA of the CDR3 is TGTGCCACTTCTGGTCCCGAATGGAATTCACCCCTCCACTTT. Residues: CATSGPEWNSPLHF.

This clonotype was seen repeatedly, ten times or more. The V and J genes are TRBV10-3 and TRBJ1-2; a weak D match, TRBD1 (5 bases). Trimming left V 2 bases short and J 6 bases short, with 13 bases between. In germline, CDR1 is ENHRY, CDR2 SYGVKD. The CDR3 runs 14 residues. The CDR3 reads CAISEEGRTDGYTF. The CDR3 DNA sequence: TGTGCCATCAGTGAGGAGGGGCGGACGGATGGCTACACCTTC.

The chain couples TRBV5-1 to TRBJ1-1, with TRBD1 identical over 8 bases. J gave up 4 bases and V 2 bases, and 4 bases lay outside the gene matches. The CDR3 extends over 14 amino acids. CDR1 is SGHRS and CDR2 is YFSETQ in the germline V gene. This CDR3 is CASSLNRGSTEAFF. The CDR3, as DNA: TGCGCCAGCAGCTTAAACAGGGGGAGCACTGAAGCTTTCTTT.

This clonotype occurred many times. The V and J genes are TRBV28 and TRBJ1-5; D might be TRBD1 (5 bases). Germline V gene data show CDR1 as MDHEN and CDR2 as SYDVKM. The CDR3 has 16 amino acids. The germline V and J ends were trimmed by 4 bases and 6 bases, with 19 bases remaining between them. CDR3 sequence: CASSWRGPRDGQPQHF. CDR3 sequence (DNA): TGTGCCAGCAGTTGGCGGGGACCACGCGACGGTCAGCCCCAGCATTTT.

This clonotype was counted only a few times. The rearrangement joins TRBV20-1 to TRBJ2-5, with D unclear. Trimming removed 2 bases from V and 5 bases from J, with 9 bases in between. From germline, CDR1 is DFQATT and CDR2 SNEGSKA (reference sequence). This CDR3 has 12 amino acids. CDR3 region: CSARLLEETQYF. CDR3 DNA sequence: TGCAGTGCTAGACTCTTAGAGGAGACCCAGTACTTC.

This clonotype was detected ten times or more. The chain employs TRBV12-3 or TRBV12-4 and TRBJ1-1; possible D gene TRBD1, 6 bases. The V gene lost 6 bases and the J gene lost 12 bases, with 17 bases spanning the gap. CDR3 length: 12 residues. Here the CDR3 reads CASSPDSLKPFF. The CDR3 bases are TGTGCCAGCAGCCCGGACAGCCTAAAACCTTTCTTT.

This clonotype has only a few counts. CDR3 amino acids: CASSQGGTLGEKLFF. The CDR3 DNA sequence: TGCGCCAGCAGCCAAGGAGGCACACTTGGTGAAAAACTGTTTTTT. This sequence joins TRBV4-1 and TRBJ1-4; D is undetermined. V lost 1 base and J 7 bases, leaving 13 bases between the germline ends. The CDR3 contains 15 residues. Germline V gene lookup returns CDR1 MGHRA and CDR2 YSYEKL.

The genes are TRBV30 and TRBJ2-7; D not resolved. Germline-derived CDR1 and CDR2 are GTSNPN and SVGIG (reference sequence). Deletions cut 4 bases from V and 4 bases from J, with 11 bases between. The CDR3 is 12 residues long. CDR3 nucleotides: TGTGCCTGGAAACTGGAATTTTACGAGCAGTACTTC. This sequence encodes CAWKLEFYEQYF.

This clonotype was seen ten or more times. The chain is built from TRBV3-1 and TRBJ2-1; 12 bases map to TRBD1. Germline assignment: CDR1 LGHDT and CDR2 YNNKEL (reference sequence). The CDR3 extends over 16 amino acids. V lost 1 base to trimming and J lost 8 bases; unmatched junction nucleotides: 6. Here the CDR3 reads CASSQGGTGGAYEQFF. The DNA of the CDR3 is TGTGCCAGCAGCCAAGGCGGGACAGGGGGCGCATATGAGCAGTTCTTC.

This clonotype occurred many times. The V and J genes are TRBV7-2 and TRBJ1-1; TRBD1 might be the D (5 bases). The CDR3 is 13 residues long. V was shortened by 8 bases and J by 1 base, with 11 bases between the two germline ends. CDR1 and CDR2 (germline): SGHTA, FQGNSA. Written as DNA, the CDR3 is TGTGCCAGCTTGGCAGGGAAGAACACTGAAGCTTTCTTT. Amino acids: CASLAGKNTEAFF.

The chain links TRBV20-1 to TRBJ1-5; TRBD1 matches 9 bases. V dropped 6 bases and J dropped 7; count of bases not matched to a gene: 7. Germline CDR1 is DFQATT and CDR2 is SNEGSKA (reference sequence). The length of the CDR3 is 13 residues. The CDR3 is CSATDRGGQPQHF. Here the CDR3 DNA reads TGCAGTGCCACGGACAGGGGCGGACAGCCCCAGCATTTT.

This clonotype was detected ten times or more. V gene TRBV18 combines with J gene TRBJ2-5; 7 nucleotides align to TRBD1. The germline gives CDR1 KGHSH, CDR2 LQKENI. The trim removed 2 bases at V and 5 bases at J, leaving 8 bases unmatched. This CDR3 comprises 15 residues. The CDR3 bases are TGTGCCAGCTCACCAGGGGACAGCTCCGGGGAGACCCAGTACTTC. It encodes CASSPGDSSGETQYF. Using reference TRBV18 and TRBJ2-5 for the parts outside the CDR3, the full variable domain is NAGVMQNPRHLVRRRGQEARLRCSPMKGHSHVYWYRQLPEEGLKFMVYLQKENIIDESGMPKERFSAEFPKEGPSILRIQQVVRGDSAAYFCASSPGDSSGETQYFGPGTRLLVL.

This clonotype turned up a few times. This chain uses TRBV7-6 with TRBJ2-5; TRBD2 matches 11 bases. CDR3 length equals 17 residues. Germline V gives CDR1 SGHVS, CDR2 FNYEAQ. V was pared by 4 bases and J by 7 bases, with 14 bases of the junction left unmatched. The CDR3 DNA is TGTGCCAGCAGCTCACCTAATCAGACTAGCGGGACTCGGACCCAGTACTTC. Its translation is CASSSPNQTSGTRTQYF.

The table lists this clonotype with many counts. The rearrangement joins TRBV27 to TRBJ2-5; TRBD2 matches 13 bases. In germline, CDR1 is MNHEY, CDR2 SMNVEV (reference sequence). This CDR3 is 16 amino acids long. The junction had 10 bases not matched to a gene; V was cut back by 5 bases and J by 7 bases. The CDR3 here is CASSIAGTSGIGTQYF. The CDR3 nucleotides are TGTGCCAGCAGTATCGCCGGGACTAGCGGGATTGGGACCCAGTACTTC.

At least ten counts were recorded for this clonotype. This chain's CDR3 is CASIPHDAFGYTF. The CDR3 region has the DNA TGTGCCAGCATCCCCCACGACGCGTTCGGCTACACCTTC. V and J are TRBV28 and TRBJ1-2; D remains unclear. CDR1 is MDHEN and CDR2 is SYDVKM in the germline V gene. Trimming stripped 7 bases from V and 8 bases from J, with 17 bases between. This CDR3 spans 13 amino acids.

This clonotype was observed a handful of times. This rearrangement joins TRBV4-1 to TRBJ1-4, with a weak D call TRBD1 (6 bases). Germline CDR1 is MGHRA and CDR2 is YSYEKL. Deletions cut 4 bases from V and 8 bases from J, with 14 bases between. This CDR3 contains 14 residues. CDR3 residues: CASSPMGAREKLFF. CDR3 nucleotides: TGCGCCAGCAGCCCGATGGGGGCTAGGGAAAAACTGTTTTTT.

V is TRBV12-3 or TRBV12-4 and J is TRBJ2-3, with D perhaps TRBD2 (7 bases). Trimming left V 7 bases short and J 3 bases short, with 14 bases between. This CDR3 has 14 residues. CDR3 in amino acids: CASNRGASTDTQYF. In DNA form, the CDR3 reads TGTGCCAGCAACCGGGGGGCAAGTACAGATACGCAGTATTTT.

A single count supports this clonotype. The chain is built from TRBV4-1 and TRBJ2-1, with TRBD2 matching 8 bases. The CDR3 runs to 16 residues. After removal of 3 bases from V and 3 bases from J, the junction contained 7 bases not matched to a gene. The V gene's germline CDR1 is MGHRA and CDR2 YSYEKL. The CDR3 coding sequence is TGCGCCAGCAGCCACCCCGGGACTAGAATCTACAATGAGCAGTTCTTC. Protein sequence: CASSHPGTRIYNEQFF.

In this sample, this clonotype turned up many times. This chain uses TRBV12-3 or TRBV12-4 with TRBJ1-5, with D possibly being TRBD1 (6 bases). The CDR3 contains 19 residues. V lost 0 bases and J lost 0, with 18 bases in between. The CDR3 protein is CASSLARAGRGNSNQPQHF. CDR3 DNA: TGTGCCAGCAGTTTAGCCCGTGCAGGGAGGGGGAATAGCAATCAGCCCCAGCATTTT.

This clonotype has a handful of counts. V gene TRBV4-3 combines with J gene TRBJ2-1, with D perhaps TRBD1 (6 bases). Trimming stripped 4 bases from V and 3 bases from J, with 19 bases between. This CDR3 spans 17 amino acids. Germline V CDR1 and CDR2: LGHNA, YSLEER. CDR3 sequence reads: CASSPEGGSAFYNEQFF. The CDR3 DNA is TGCGCCAGCAGCCCTGAAGGGGGTAGTGCCTTCTACAATGAGCAGTTCTTC.

CDR3: CASSPNWIGSGANVLTF. CDR3 in DNA: TGTGCCAGCAGCCCGAACTGGATCGGATCTGGGGCCAACGTCCTGACTTTC. The chain has TRBV4-2 and TRBJ2-6; D unresolved. The CDR3 totals 17 residues. Germline V gene data show CDR1 as LGHNA and CDR2 as YNFKEQ. V was cut by 4 bases and J by 1 base, with 14 bases left in between.

This clonotype was observed many times. This chain connects TRBV12-3 or TRBV12-4 to TRBJ2-1; TRBD2 matches 11 bases. This CDR3 has 18 residues. The J segment lost 4 bases and the V segment lost 5 bases, leaving 13 bases of the junction unmatched. The CDR3 nucleotides are TGTGCCAGCAGTCCCACGGGATGGGGACTAGCGGAGTACAATGAGCAGTTCTTC. This sequence encodes CASSPTGWGLAEYNEQFF.

This clonotype has a count of ten or more. The rearrangement uses TRBV28 and TRBJ2-3; D might be TRBD1 (6 bases). This CDR3 spans 14 amino acids. V shed 7 bases and J shed 5 bases, with 16 bases lying between them. Per germline, CDR1 MDHEN and CDR2 SYDVKM. In DNA, the CDR3 is TGTGCCAGCACTCAGGGGACACAACAAGATACGCAGTATTTT. Translating gives CASTQGTQQDTQYF.

In its sample, this clonotype was seen many times. The chain combines TRBV7-9 with TRBJ2-1; TRBD2 matches at 8 bases. Germline V lookup: CDR1 SEHNR, CDR2 FQNEAQ (reference sequence). The V gene end was trimmed by 2 bases and the J gene end by 2 bases; junction bases not matched to a gene: 2. The CDR3 loop spans 15 amino acids. The CDR3 bases are TGTGCCAGCAGCTTAAGCGGGAGACCCTACAATGAGCAGTTCTTC. Translated, it gives CASSLSGRPYNEQFF.

This clonotype was observed at least ten times. The genes are TRBV27 and TRBJ2-7; 10 bases match TRBD1. Trimming at V came to 5 bases and at J to 4 bases, leaving 5 bases not matched to a gene. The CDR3 is 14 residues long. Germline-derived CDR1 and CDR2 are MNHEY and SMNVEV (reference sequence). In DNA, the CDR3 is TGTGCCAGCAGTCCCCGGACAGGGGGATACGAGCAGTACTTC. Its protein is CASSPRTGGYEQYF.

The rearrangement uses TRBV10-3 and TRBJ2-1, with 16 bases identical to TRBD2. Germline assignment: CDR1 ENHRY and CDR2 SYGVKD. This CDR3 has 17 amino acids. V shed 4 bases, J shed 7 bases, and the junction held 7 bases outside the gene matches. The CDR3: CAISGSGTSGRGNEQFF. As DNA, the CDR3 is TGTGCCATCAGTGGAAGCGGGACTAGCGGGAGGGGGAATGAGCAGTTCTTC.

The chain joins TRBV19 to TRBJ1-2, with a weak D call TRBD1 (5 bases). V lost 8 bases and J lost 8, with 18 bases in between. In germline, CDR1 is LNHDA, CDR2 SQIVND (reference sequence). The CDR3 is 13 amino acids. CDR3 in DNA: TGTGCCAGTTTTGGCGGGGGGAGAAGGGGCTACACCTTC. It specifies CASFGGGRRGYTF. The full variable domain, rest sourced from reference TRBV19 and TRBJ1-2, is DGGITQSPKYLFRKEGQNVTLSCEQNLNHDAMYWYRQDPGQGLRLIYYSQIVNDFQKGDIAEGYSVSREKKESFPLTVTSAQKNPTAFYLCASFGGGRRGYTFGSGTRLTVV.

This clonotype showed up just a few times. V is TRBV11-2 and J is TRBJ1-3, with no clear D. CDR1 is SGHAT and CDR2 is FQNNGV in the germline V gene. Trimming took 3 bases from V and 1 from J, leaving 10 bases between them. This CDR3 is 15 amino acids long. This chain's CDR3 is CASSFHGGSGNTIYF. The CDR3 DNA is TGTGCCAGCAGCTTTCACGGCGGGTCTGGAAACACCATATATTTT.

Ten or more counts support this clonotype. The chain employs TRBV20-1 and TRBJ2-5, with TRBD2 identical over 9 bases. Germline V gene data show CDR1 as DFQATT and CDR2 as SNEGSKA (reference sequence). J lost 4 bases, V lost 0 bases, and 12 bases had no gene match. There are 17 residues in the CDR3. CDR3 region: CSARDQSSGSKRETQYF. CDR3 nucleotides: TGCAGTGCTAGAGATCAGAGTAGCGGGAGTAAGAGAGAGACCCAGTACTTC.

This clonotype was seen repeatedly, ten times or more. The chain combines TRBV7-9 with TRBJ2-7, with a possible D match to TRBD1 (5 bases). Germline loops: CDR1 SEHNR, CDR2 FQNEAQ (reference sequence). V shed 3 bases and J shed 2 bases, with 11 bases lying between them. The CDR3 covers 14 residues. The DNA for the CDR3 is TGTGCCAGCAGCTTGCTAGGGGTGACCTACGAGCAGTACTTC. It codes for CASSLLGVTYEQYF.

This clonotype was counted at least ten times. This chain uses TRBV12-3 or TRBV12-4 with TRBJ1-2; D may be TRBD1 (5 bases). CDR3 length: 13 residues. Trimming removed 6 bases at V and 4 bases at J, with 12 bases between. The CDR3 DNA reads TGTGCCAGCAGCCCAGGGTCCCTCTATGGCTACACCTTC. Amino acids: CASSPGSLYGYTF.

The CDR3 spells CASRRQGVSNQPQHF. CDR3 bases: TGTGCCAGCAGAAGACAGGGGGTCAGCAATCAGCCCCAGCATTTT. The chain has TRBV28 and TRBJ1-5; 9 nucleotides align to TRBD1. V gave up 6 bases and J gave up 1 base; unmatched junction bases: 4. Germline loops: CDR1 MDHEN, CDR2 SYDVKM. The CDR3 runs 15 residues.